A single sample gave rise to the 3 T cell receptor beta chains below, sequenced in a study of identical twins. One entry per CDR3 protein, called by TCRdb with MiXCR from the 5' RACE reads. The sample includes 350,000 or so distinct CDR3 sequences, over 9% of them seen just once. This same sample was also taken into another study, of yellow fever vaccine responses in identical twins.

The sample was CD8+ T cells sorted from blood. The source is a young woman in good health.

This clonotype appeared a few times. The chain recombines TRBV27 with TRBJ2-7, with TRBD2 matching over 8 bases. The CDR3 has 15 amino acids. CDR1 is MNHEY and CDR2 is SMNVEV in the germline V gene (reference sequence). The V segment lost 8 bases and the J segment 1 base; nucleotides outside the gene matches: 10. CDR3 sequence (DNA): TGTGCCAGCGGGGCGGCGGCGGGAGGATCCTACGAGCAGTACTTC. The encoded protein is CASGAAAGGSYEQYF.

The V and J genes are TRBV7-3 and TRBJ2-7; no clear D. The CDR3 covers 13 residues. Trimming left V 4 bases short and J 3 bases short, with 10 bases between. Germline loops: CDR1 SGHTA, CDR2 FQGTGA. The CDR3 sequence: CASSSFLGYEQYF. DNA for the CDR3: TGTGCCAGCAGCTCCTTTCTGGGCTACGAGCAGTACTTC. Supplemented by reference TRBV7-3 and TRBJ2-7, the full variable domain reads GAGVSQTPSNKVTEKGKYVELRCDPISGHTALYWYRQSLGQGPEFLIYFQGTGAADDSGLPNDRFFAVRPEGSVSTLKIQRTERGDSAVYLCASSSFLGYEQYFGPGTRLTVT.

This clonotype was detected ten times or more. The chain employs TRBV7-8 and TRBJ2-1; TRBD2 matches at 12 bases. This CDR3 contains 17 residues. Germline CDR1 SGHVS, CDR2 FQNEAQ. Unmatched junction bases numbered 5, after V lost 1 base and J lost 4 bases. This CDR3 is CASSLGTGTSGYNEQFF. CDR3 DNA: TGTGCCAGCAGCTTAGGAACCGGGACTAGCGGGTACAATGAGCAGTTCTTC.